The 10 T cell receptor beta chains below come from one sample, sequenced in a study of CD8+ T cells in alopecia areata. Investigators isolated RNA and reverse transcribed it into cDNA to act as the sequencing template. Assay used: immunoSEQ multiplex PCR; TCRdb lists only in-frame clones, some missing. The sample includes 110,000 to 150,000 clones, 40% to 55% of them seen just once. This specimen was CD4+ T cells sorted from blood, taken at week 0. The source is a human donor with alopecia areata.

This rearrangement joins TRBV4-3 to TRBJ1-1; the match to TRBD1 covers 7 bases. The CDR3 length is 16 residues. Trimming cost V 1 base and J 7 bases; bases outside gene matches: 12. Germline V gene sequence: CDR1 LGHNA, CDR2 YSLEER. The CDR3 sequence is CASSQGWTRGNFEAFF. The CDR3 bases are TGCGCCAGCAGCCAAGGGTGGACCAGGGGGAATTTTGAAGCTTTCTTT.

CDR3 nucleotides: TGTGCCAGCAGCCAACAGGCCCAGCTCCAAGAGACCCAGTACTTC. Translated, it gives CASSQQAQLQETQYF. V and J are TRBV4-2 and TRBJ2-5; no definite D call. Trimming took off 2 bases at V and 1 base at J, with 11 bases between the two ends. This CDR3 has 15 amino acids. Per the germline V gene, CDR1 is LGHNA and CDR2 is YNFKEQ.

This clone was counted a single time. The CDR3 region has the DNA TGTGCCTGGAGTTCGTGGGGAGCAGGAGGGAGCTCCTACAATGAGCAGTTCTTC. Its protein product is CAWSSWGAGGSSYNEQFF. The chain employs TRBV30 and TRBJ2-1; possibly TRBD2 for D (6 bases). V shed 2 bases and J shed 0 bases, with 20 bases lying between them. Germline values: CDR1 GTSNPN, CDR2 SVGIG (reference sequence). The CDR3 is 18 residues long.

The CDR3 loop reads CASSLDLGRRTPLFF. In nucleotides, the CDR3 is TGTGCCAGCAGCTTAGATCTGGGCCGGAGGACCCCTCTCTTCTTC. This chain joins TRBV11-3 and TRBJ2-1; D may be TRBD2 (5 bases). The germline V and J ends were trimmed by 0 bases and 16 bases, with 22 bases remaining between them. This CDR3 region has 15 residues. Germline CDR1 reads SGHNT; CDR2 reads YENEEA.

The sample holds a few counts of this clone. For the CDR3, the DNA is TGTGCCTGGATTCGGGGGGGGCCGGACACTGAAGCTTTCTTT. It is translated as CAWIRGGPDTEAFF. V is TRBV30 and J is TRBJ1-1; D may be TRBD1 (6 bases). The CDR3 has 14 amino acids. V was cut by 4 bases and J by 3 bases, with 15 bases left in between. Germline values: CDR1 GTSNPN, CDR2 SVGIG (reference sequence).

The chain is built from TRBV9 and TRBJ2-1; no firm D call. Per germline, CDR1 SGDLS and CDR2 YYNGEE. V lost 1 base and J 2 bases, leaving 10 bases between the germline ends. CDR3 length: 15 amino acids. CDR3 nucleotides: TGTGCCAGCAGCGTAAGTGGCGGTACCTACAATGAGCAGTTCTTC. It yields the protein CASSVSGGTYNEQFF.

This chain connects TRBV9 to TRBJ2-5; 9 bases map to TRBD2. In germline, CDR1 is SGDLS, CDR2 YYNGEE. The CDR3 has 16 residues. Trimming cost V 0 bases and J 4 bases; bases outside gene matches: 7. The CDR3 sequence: CASSVGSGRLSETQYF. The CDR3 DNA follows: TGTGCCAGCAGCGTAGGGAGCGGGAGGCTCTCAGAGACCCAGTACTTC.

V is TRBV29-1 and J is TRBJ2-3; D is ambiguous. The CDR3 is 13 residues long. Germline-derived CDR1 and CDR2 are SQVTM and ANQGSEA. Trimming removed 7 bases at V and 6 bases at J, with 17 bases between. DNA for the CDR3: TGCAGCGGTAGTAGTATGGCTTCCGATACGCAGTATTTT. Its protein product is CSGSSMASDTQYF.

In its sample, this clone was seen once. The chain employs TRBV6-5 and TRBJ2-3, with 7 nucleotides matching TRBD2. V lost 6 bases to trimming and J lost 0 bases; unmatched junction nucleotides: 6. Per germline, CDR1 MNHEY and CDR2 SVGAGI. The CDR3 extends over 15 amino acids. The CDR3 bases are TGTGCCAGCAGCCCCCTAGCGGCTAGCACAGATACGCAGTATTTT. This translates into CASSPLAASTDTQYF.

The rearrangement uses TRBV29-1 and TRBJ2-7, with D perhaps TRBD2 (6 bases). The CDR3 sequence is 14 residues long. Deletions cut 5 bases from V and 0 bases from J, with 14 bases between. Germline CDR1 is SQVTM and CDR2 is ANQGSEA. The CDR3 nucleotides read TGCAGCGTTCTGGGACTGCCCAGCTCCTACGAGCAGTACTTC. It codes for CSVLGLPSSYEQYF.